These 24 T cell receptor beta chains originate from one sample sequenced in a study of shared clonotypes between healthy human individuals. Only in-frame clones appear in the TCRdb table, and some are missing; sequencing was by immunoSEQ multiplex PCR. This table holds roughly 2.5 million clones, around 94% found once. Source material: naive CD4+ T cells sorted from blood. Subset noted: CD45RA+ positively selected. These receptor sequences come from a man aged 18 to 30 in good health.

This clone has just a few counts. The chain joins TRBV18 to TRBJ1-2, with D possibly matching TRBD1 (5 bases). This CDR3 has 16 residues. The V and J ends lost 4 bases and 4 bases respectively, with 19 bases between them. CDR1 is KGHSH and CDR2 is LQKENI in the germline V gene. CDR3 sequence reads: CASSQTVGDVTYGYTF. The CDR3 nucleotides read TGTGCCAGCTCACAAACCGTTGGGGACGTCACCTATGGCTACACCTTC.

This chain links TRBV6-1 with TRBJ1-5; 10 positions agree with TRBD1. The CDR3 totals 15 residues. Germline values: CDR1 MNHNS, CDR2 SASEGT. The V gene end was trimmed by 6 bases and the J gene end by 3 bases; junction bases not matched to a gene: 5. Written as DNA, the CDR3 is TGTGCCAGCAGGGGAGGGACAGGGGACAATCAGCCCCAGCATTTT. It codes for CASRGGTGDNQPQHF.

The V gene is TRBV5-1, the J gene TRBJ1-1, with D possibly matching TRBD1 (5 bases). Trimming removed 2 bases from V and 3 bases from J, with 26 bases in between. CDR3 length equals 19 residues. CDR1 and CDR2 (germline): SGHRS, YFSETQ. The CDR3 nucleotides read TGCGCCAGCAGCTTAATAGCCGTTCGGATCAGGGCCCGTCACACTGAAGCTTTCTTT. Amino acid sequence: CASSLIAVRIRARHTEAFF.

The chain joins TRBV9 to TRBJ2-7, with D unclear. Trimming left V 2 bases short and J 5 bases short, with 17 bases between. CDR1 is SGDLS, CDR2 YYNGEE, per germline. The CDR3 has 15 residues. CDR3 in amino acids: CASSVLGLPGHEQYF. CDR3 DNA: TGTGCCAGCAGCGTCCTAGGGTTGCCCGGTCACGAGCAGTACTTC.

This clone was seen a few times. This chain joins TRBV10-2 and TRBJ2-7; 7 bases fit TRBD1. V lost 4 bases, J lost 5 bases, and 5 bases stayed unmatched. Germline V gene sequence: CDR1 WSHSY, CDR2 SAAADI. The CDR3 totals 13 residues. This CDR3 is CASSADRVDEQYF. For the CDR3, the DNA is TGCGCCAGCAGTGCCGACAGGGTTGACGAGCAGTACTTC.

V usage is TRBV5-8 and J usage is TRBJ1-2; D might be TRBD1 (5 bases). The V end was cut by 4 bases, the J end by 0 bases, with 28 bases between. The germline gives CDR1 SGHTS, CDR2 YDEGEE. The length of the CDR3 is 20 residues. As DNA, the CDR3 is TGTGCCAGCAGCCCCCGCCCGACGGGGCGATTACGAGAAGCTAACTATGGCTACACCTTC. Its protein product is CASSPRPTGRLREANYGYTF.

V and J are TRBV7-2 and TRBJ1-5; no clear D gene. This CDR3 spans 13 amino acids. V shed 1 base and J shed 8 bases, with 9 bases lying between them. Germline-derived CDR1 and CDR2 are SGHTA and FQGNSA. CDR3: CASSLVRSEPQHF. Written as DNA, the CDR3 is TGTGCCAGCAGCTTAGTCAGGTCGGAGCCCCAGCATTTT.

CDR3 in DNA: TGTGCCAGCACTAATAAGCTAGGGTTAAGCTCCTACAATGAGCAGTTCTTC. It encodes CASTNKLGLSSYNEQFF. V is TRBV28 and J is TRBJ2-1; D remains unclear. CDR3 length equals 17 residues. The germline gives CDR1 MDHEN, CDR2 SYDVKM. V was pared by 7 bases and J by 0 bases, with 19 bases between.

As to this clone: Distinct nucleotide sequences in the sample also encode this CDR3. J is TRBJ2-7 and V is TRBV7-2; no firm D call. CDR3 length: 11 amino acids. The V and J ends lost 5 bases and 4 bases respectively, with 6 bases between them. Germline CDR1 SGHTA, CDR2 FQGNSA. The CDR3 reads CASSPAYEQYF. CDR3 bases: TGTGCCAGCAGCCCGGCTTACGAGCAGTACTTC.

This chain connects TRBV9 to TRBJ1-2; D unclear. This CDR3 is 12 amino acids long. Germline V gives CDR1 SGDLS, CDR2 YYNGEE. V was shortened by 5 bases and J by 4 bases, with 9 bases between the two germline ends. CDR3 nucleotide sequence: TGTGCCAGCAGTCGGGAAGGCTATGGCTACACCTTC. Its protein is CASSREGYGYTF.

The V call is TRBV10-3, the J call TRBJ2-6, with D possibly being TRBD2 (7 bases). Germline V gene lookup returns CDR1 ENHRY and CDR2 SYGVKD. Trimming took 0 bases from V and 0 from J, leaving 12 bases between them. The length of the CDR3 is 18 residues. This CDR3 is CAISESVGGPSGANVLTF. The DNA for the CDR3 is TGTGCCATCAGTGAGTCCGTGGGGGGGCCCTCTGGGGCCAACGTCCTGACTTTC.

In the case of this clone: The identical CDR3 is also encoded by other nucleotide sequences in the sample. The genes are TRBV10-3 and TRBJ2-7; D is ambiguous. The germline gives CDR1 ENHRY, CDR2 SYGVKD. V was trimmed by 6 bases and J by 1 base, leaving 4 bases between them. The CDR3 runs 11 residues. The CDR3 nucleotides read TGTGCCATCAGAGAATCCTACGAGCAGTACTTC. Translated, it gives CAIRESYEQYF.

This chain uses TRBV30 with TRBJ2-7; 7 bases agree with TRBD2. The ends lost 7 bases at V and 2 bases at J; junction bases unmatched: 11. This CDR3 spans 14 amino acids. The germline V gene encodes CDR1 GTSNPN and CDR2 SVGIG (reference sequence). Here the CDR3 reads CASTGPSGPYEQYF. The CDR3 DNA follows: TGTGCCTCAACTGGGCCTAGCGGACCCTACGAGCAGTACTTC. The full variable domain, its missing parts supplied by reference TRBV30 and TRBJ2-7, is SQTIHQWPATLVQPVGSPLSLECTVEGTSNPNLYWYRQAAGRGLQLLFYSVGIGQISSEVPQNLSASRPQDRQFILSSKKLLLSDSGFYLCASTGPSGPYEQYFGPGTRLTVT.

V and J are TRBV5-1 and TRBJ2-7, with D possibly matching TRBD1 (6 bases). CDR3 length: 15 residues. CDR1 is SGHRS, CDR2 YFSETQ, per germline. V lost 4 bases and J 0 bases, leaving 14 bases between the germline ends. CDR3 amino acids: CASSDPGQSSYEQYF. The DNA of the CDR3 is TGCGCCAGCAGCGATCCAGGACAGAGCTCCTACGAGCAGTACTTC.

The chain employs TRBV30 and TRBJ1-4, with TRBD1 matching 7 bases. Germline-derived CDR1 and CDR2 are GTSNPN and SVGIG (reference sequence). This CDR3 is 15 amino acids long. Unmatched junction bases numbered 14, after V lost 5 bases and J lost 8 bases. This chain's CDR3 is CAWDHLQGRVEKLFF. The CDR3 region has the DNA TGTGCCTGGGACCACTTACAGGGGCGGGTGGAAAAACTGTTTTTT.

V gene TRBV7-2 combines with J gene TRBJ2-5; D unresolved. The CDR3 has 16 amino acids. The V gene lost 4 bases and the J gene lost 2 bases, with 17 bases spanning the gap. CDR1 is SGHTA and CDR2 is FQGNSA in the germline V gene. CDR3 nucleotides: TGTGCCAGCAGCTCTAAATTGGCCGTCTATCAAGAGACCCAGTACTTC. Translated: CASSSKLAVYQETQYF.

V is TRBV2 and J is TRBJ2-7; D perhaps matches TRBD1 (5 bases). From germline, CDR1 is SNHLY and CDR2 FYNNEI. Deletions cut 5 bases from V and 2 bases from J, with 10 bases between. The CDR3 runs 13 residues. As DNA, the CDR3 is TGTGCCAGCAGTTTGGACACCACCTACGAGCAGTACTTC. Translating it yields CASSLDTTYEQYF.

The chain has TRBV4-1 and TRBJ2-1; 10 positions match TRBD1. V trimming: 1 base; J trimming: 7 bases; junction bases outside the gene matches: 10. This CDR3 contains 17 residues. Germline CDR1 reads MGHRA; CDR2 reads YSYEKL. CDR3 loop: CASSQASGTGAWNEQFF. DNA of the CDR3: TGCGCCAGCAGCCAAGCCTCCGGGACAGGGGCATGGAATGAGCAGTTCTTC.

CDR3 sequence: CAWSVILGDEQFF. The CDR3 DNA is TGTGCCTGGAGTGTAATCTTAGGGGATGAGCAGTTCTTC. The chain uses TRBV30 and TRBJ2-1, with D perhaps TRBD1 (5 bases). Trimming pared 0 bases from V and 8 bases from J, leaving 11 bases between. The CDR3 is made up of 13 amino acids. Germline V lookup: CDR1 GTSNPN, CDR2 SVGIG (reference sequence).

This sequence joins TRBV7-9 and TRBJ2-1; TRBD1 agrees at 8 bases. Germline V gene sequence: CDR1 SEHNR, CDR2 FQNEAQ (reference sequence). Trimming cost V 3 bases and J 1 base; bases outside gene matches: 2. The CDR3 is 15 residues long. CDR3 bases: TGTGCCAGCAGCTTCCAGGGGGCGTCCTACAATGAGCAGTTCTTC. Amino acids: CASSFQGASYNEQFF.

Worth noting for this clone: Within the sample, other DNA sequences also encode this same CDR3. V and J are TRBV6-5 and TRBJ1-1; TRBD1 might be the D (5 bases). Deletions cut 6 bases from V and 1 base from J, with 9 bases between. This CDR3 has 13 residues. The germline CDR1 and CDR2 sequences are MNHEY and SVGAGI. The CDR3 loop reads CASRRDRNTEAFF. The CDR3 DNA reads as TGTGCCAGCAGACGCGACAGGAACACTGAAGCTTTCTTT.

The chain recombines TRBV7-8 with TRBJ2-1; D is unclear. The CDR3 has 14 residues. Looked up from germline, CDR1 is SGHVS and CDR2 is FQNEAQ. Trimming removed 5 bases at V and 4 bases at J, with 12 bases between. The CDR3, as DNA: TGTGCCAGCAGCCCAGGACGGAGTTACAATGAGCAGTTCTTC. This codes for CASSPGRSYNEQFF.

The chain carries TRBV4-1 and TRBJ2-3; D is undetermined. The V end lost 1 base, the J end lost 8 bases, and 7 bases lay between the germline ends. The CDR3 is 12 amino acids. Germline V gene data show CDR1 as MGHRA and CDR2 as YSYEKL. The CDR3 here is CASSQVQGTQYF. The CDR3 DNA reads TGCGCCAGCAGCCAAGTTCAAGGTACGCAGTATTTT.

This clone was observed a few times. The chain couples TRBV25-1 to TRBJ1-4; D unresolved. The CDR3 spans 14 residues. Trimming pared 3 bases from V and 7 bases from J, leaving 12 bases between. Germline assignment: CDR1 MGHDK and CDR2 SYGVNS. For the CDR3, the DNA is TGTGCCAGCAGTGAGGTTGCCACCGGTGAAAAACTGTTTTTT. Translated, it gives CASSEVATGEKLFF.